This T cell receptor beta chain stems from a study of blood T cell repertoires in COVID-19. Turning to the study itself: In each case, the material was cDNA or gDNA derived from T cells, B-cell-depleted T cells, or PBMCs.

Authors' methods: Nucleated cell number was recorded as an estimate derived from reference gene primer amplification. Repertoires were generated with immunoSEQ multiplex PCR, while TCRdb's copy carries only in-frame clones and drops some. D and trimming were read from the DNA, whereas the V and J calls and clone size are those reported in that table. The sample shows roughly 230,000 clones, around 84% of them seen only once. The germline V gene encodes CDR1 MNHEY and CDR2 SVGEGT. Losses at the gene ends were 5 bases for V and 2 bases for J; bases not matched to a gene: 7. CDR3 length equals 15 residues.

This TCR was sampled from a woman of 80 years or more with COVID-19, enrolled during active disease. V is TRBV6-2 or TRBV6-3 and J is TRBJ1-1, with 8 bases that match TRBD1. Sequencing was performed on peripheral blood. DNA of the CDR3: TGTGCCAGCAGTACCGACAGGGGTTATAACACTGAAGCTTTCTTT. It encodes CASSTDRGYNTEAFF.